Listed below are T cell receptor beta chains from one sample, sequenced in a study of blood T cells in healthy people across ages. TCRdb itself ran the 5' RACE reads through MiXCR, one entry per CDR3 protein. The sample holds roughly 1,500,000 distinct CDR3 sequences, about 32% seen once. Sample: blood. These receptors originate from a woman aged 25 to 39 in good health. Each CDR3 is given with its conserved first and last residue. The D gene is left open where the match is weak. Clone size appears in some rows only: once, few, many, or a class for an expanded clone.

j_call	clone_size	v_call	d_call	cdr3_nt	cdr3_aa
TRBJ2-7	.	TRBV28	TRBD1	TGTGCCAGCAGTTTGGGTTCGGACAGGGCGAGCTACGAGCAGTACTTC	CASSLGSDRASYEQYF
TRBJ2-1	.	TRBV4-2	.	TGTGCCAGCAGCCAAGATCTAGGAGGACAGCACTACAATGAGCAGTTCTTC	CASSQDLGGQHYNEQFF
TRBJ1-2	.	TRBV20-1	.	TGCAGTGCAAACCAGGGTGAACGTTATTTTGGCTACACCTTC	CSANQGERYFGYTF
TRBJ2-7	many	TRBV20-1	.	TGCAGTGCTAGAGAGAGCTCCTACGAGCAGTACTTC	CSARESSYEQYF
TRBJ1-6	.	TRBV9	.	TGTGCCAGCAGCGTCGACCCTAAACAGGGTCCGAATTCACCCCTCCACTTT	CASSVDPKQGPNSPLHF
TRBJ2-5	.	TRBV3-1	.	TGTGCCAGCAGCCTCAGGGCCTTCCAAGAGACCCAGTACTTC	CASSLRAFQETQYF
TRBJ2-5	few	TRBV20-1	.	TGCAGTGCTCGGATGACCTCCCCGCGGGAGACCCAGTACTTC	CSARMTSPRETQYF
TRBJ2-6	few	TRBV5-1	.	TGCGCCAGCAGCTTGGGGGGAACTGGGTCGAGGGCCAACGTCCTGACTTTC	CASSLGGTGSRANVLTF
TRBJ1-5	.	TRBV15	.	TGTGCCACCAGCAGAGTAAGCCGGAATCAGCCCCGGCATTTT	CATSRVSRNQPRHF
TRBJ2-5	.	TRBV12-3/TRBV12-4	.	TGTGCCAGCAGTCTGATGGGGGTGACCCAGTACTTC	CASSLMGVTQYF
TRBJ1-5	.	TRBV25-1	.	TGTGCCAGCAGCGCCGCGGAAGGTCAGCCCCAGCATTTT	CASSAAEGQPQHF